These 21 T cell receptor beta chains were sequenced from one sample in a study of T cell repertoires in cytomegalovirus infection. Using its own MiXCR run on the reads, TCRdb lists one record per CDR3 protein. The data hold 130,000 or so distinct CDR3 sequences, with under 8% observed a single time. The sequenced sample consisted of PBMCs. The receptors stem from a human donor in good health (CMV status not recorded). Some clones in this sample may be carry-over from other donors' samples.

The V gene is TRBV2, the J gene TRBJ2-3; D gene unclear. The CDR3 contains 13 residues. V shed 7 bases and J shed 1 base, with 9 bases lying between them. CDR1 is SNHLY, CDR2 FYNNEI, per germline. DNA for the CDR3: TGTGCCAGCACGGGCAGTCGCACAGATACGCAGTATTTT. It is translated as CASTGSRTDTQYF.

The V and J genes are TRBV6-2 or TRBV6-3 and TRBJ2-7; no definite D call. The CDR3 spans 12 residues. Trimming stripped 0 bases from V and 7 bases from J, with 7 bases between. Germline V gene data show CDR1 as MNHEY and CDR2 as SVGEGT. The CDR3 here is CASSYSIVEQYF. Written as DNA, the CDR3 is TGTGCCAGCAGTTACTCGATAGTGGAGCAGTACTTC.

This clonotype was recorded a few times. The chain is built from TRBV5-1 and TRBJ1-6, with D unclear. The CDR3 spans 16 residues. V was shortened by 2 bases and J by 2 bases, with 11 bases between the two germline ends. The germline V gene encodes CDR1 SGHRS and CDR2 YFSETQ. In nucleotides, the CDR3 is TGCGCCAGCAGCTTAAGTAAAGCCACCTATAATTCACCCCTCCACTTT. It translates to CASSLSKATYNSPLHF.

The V call is TRBV5-1, the J call TRBJ2-7; no clear D. V lost 0 bases and J lost 7, with 14 bases in between. In germline, CDR1 is SGHRS, CDR2 YFSETQ. The CDR3 sequence is 14 residues long. This CDR3 reads CASSLVGPENEQYF. DNA for the CDR3: TGCGCCAGCAGCTTGGTAGGGCCGGAGAATGAGCAGTACTTC.

In its sample, this clonotype was seen many times. J is TRBJ2-3 and V is TRBV2; no reliable D call. Trimming pared 5 bases from V and 0 bases from J, leaving 12 bases between. This CDR3 spans 15 amino acids. Germline assignment: CDR1 SNHLY and CDR2 FYNNEI. The CDR3 here is CASSSDLGSTDTQYF. The CDR3 nucleotides are TGTGCCAGCAGTTCGGACCTCGGGAGCACAGATACGCAGTATTTT.

This clonotype was seen repeatedly, ten times or more. This chain joins TRBV28 and TRBJ2-7; 8 bases are shared with TRBD1. This CDR3 has 10 residues. The ends lost 6 bases at V and 12 bases at J; junction bases unmatched: 4. Germline V gene data show CDR1 as MDHEN and CDR2 as SYDVKM. This CDR3 reads CASSGQGRYF. The DNA for the CDR3 is TGTGCCAGCAGCGGACAGGGAAGGTACTTC.

This clonotype showed up just a few times. The rearrangement links TRBV27 to TRBJ1-2; D not certain. The CDR3 length is 13 residues. V was clipped by 5 bases and J by 8 bases, with 15 bases between them. The germline V gene has CDR1 MNHEY and CDR2 SMNVEV (reference sequence). The CDR3 reads CASSPDGVRGYTF. Here the CDR3 DNA reads TGTGCCAGCAGTCCAGACGGTGTACGGGGCTACACCTTC.

Ten or more counts support this clonotype. This chain joins TRBV7-9 and TRBJ1-1; 8 bases are shared with TRBD1. The CDR3 contains 15 residues. Germline lookup yields CDR1 SEHNR and CDR2 FQNEAQ (reference sequence). V was clipped by 4 bases and J by 8 bases; unmatched bases: 12. The CDR3 region is CASSSPVIGDREAFF. The CDR3 coding sequence is TGTGCCAGCAGCTCCCCCGTCATTGGGGACAGGGAAGCTTTCTTT.

This clonotype has at least ten counts. The V gene is TRBV11-3, the J gene TRBJ2-7, with D unclear. Trimming shortened V by 2 bases and J by 3 bases, and 8 bases separated the two germline ends. Germline CDR1 reads SGHNT; CDR2 reads YENEEA. The CDR3 extends over 13 amino acids. The CDR3 DNA sequence: TGTGCCAGCAGCTTAAGTTCTCGCTACGAGCAGTACTTC. It yields the protein CASSLSSRYEQYF.

This clonotype appeared a few times. This chain connects TRBV20-1 to TRBJ1-3, with 9 positions matching TRBD1. The CDR3 runs 15 residues. Germline V gene lookup returns CDR1 DFQATT and CDR2 SNEGSKA (reference sequence). The V gene end was trimmed by 7 bases and the J gene end by 4 bases; junction bases not matched to a gene: 11. The CDR3 nucleotides are TGCAGTGGGCGGGGAACAGGGGGCATCGGAAACACCATATATTTT. Protein sequence: CSGRGTGGIGNTIYF.

This chain joins TRBV19 and TRBJ2-2, with 8 bases matching TRBD2. Germline V gene sequence: CDR1 LNHDA, CDR2 SQIVND (reference sequence). CDR3 length: 16 residues. V dropped 7 bases and J dropped 4; count of bases not matched to a gene: 11. DNA of the CDR3: TGTGCCAGTACCACCCCCCCACTAGCGGTCACCGGGGAGCTGTTTTTT. This codes for CASTTPPLAVTGELFF.

This clonotype was detected ten times or more. This chain uses TRBV7-8 with TRBJ1-4; 8 bases line up with TRBD1. This CDR3 comprises 17 residues. V lost 4 bases, J lost 0 bases, and 7 bases stayed unmatched. Per germline, CDR1 SGHVS and CDR2 FQNEAQ. In DNA form, the CDR3 reads TGTGCCAGCAGCTCCCGGACAGGGCCGACAACTAATGAAAAACTGTTTTTT. As protein: CASSSRTGPTTNEKLFF.

The J gene is TRBJ1-2, the V gene TRBV19; tentatively, D is TRBD1 (5 bases). CDR1 is LNHDA, CDR2 SQIVND, per germline (reference sequence). The ends were cut back, 3 bases at V and 0 bases at J, with 11 bases in the middle. CDR3 size: 15 residues. CDR3 residues: CASSIRTSPNYGYTF. The CDR3 bases are TGTGCCAGTAGTATTAGGACAAGTCCTAACTATGGCTACACCTTC.

This clonotype has a handful of counts. This chain uses TRBV2 with TRBJ1-1; 9 nucleotides line up with TRBD1. Germline values: CDR1 SNHLY, CDR2 FYNNEI. Trimming cost V 3 bases and J 1 base; bases outside gene matches: 6. CDR3 length: 16 amino acids. The CDR3 is CASSDWTGATNTEAFF. CDR3 nucleotide sequence: TGTGCCAGCAGTGACTGGACAGGGGCTACGAACACTGAAGCTTTCTTT. The variable domain in full, completed from reference TRBV2 and TRBJ1-1, reads EPEVTQTPSHQVTQMGQEVILRCVPISNHLYFYWYRQILGQKVEFLVSFYNNEISEKSEIFDDQFSVERPDGSNFTLKIRSTKLEDSAMYFCASSDWTGATNTEAFFGQGTRLTVV.

In this sample, this clonotype turned up a few times. The chain joins TRBV20-1 to TRBJ2-1; 7 bases map to TRBD2. Trimming removed 8 bases from V and 2 bases from J; junction bases left unmatched: 6. From germline, CDR1 is DFQATT and CDR2 SNEGSKA (reference sequence). This CDR3 is built from 13 residues. The CDR3 sequence: CSSSGTTYNEQFF. The CDR3 DNA reads as TGCAGTTCCTCTGGGACTACCTACAATGAGCAGTTCTTC.

This clonotype was seen repeatedly, ten times or more. CDR3 nucleotide sequence: TGTGCCAGTAGGATCGGACAGGGTTTATCTGGAAACACCATATATTTT. Protein product: CASRIGQGLSGNTIYF. This chain connects TRBV19 to TRBJ1-3; TRBD1 aligns across 8 bases. The CDR3 loop spans 16 amino acids. V lost 6 bases to trimming and J lost 1 base; unmatched junction nucleotides: 8. In germline, CDR1 is LNHDA, CDR2 SQIVND (reference sequence). Supplemented by reference TRBV19 and TRBJ1-3, the full variable domain reads DGGITQSPKYLFRKEGQNVTLSCEQNLNHDAMYWYRQDPGQGLRLIYYSQIVNDFQKGDIAEGYSVSREKKESFPLTVTSAQKNPTAFYLCASRIGQGLSGNTIYFGEGSWLTVV.

This clonotype was recorded many times. V gene TRBV7-2 combines with J gene TRBJ1-1; D unresolved. This CDR3 is built from 18 residues. V was cut by 1 base and J by 0 bases, with 18 bases left in between. CDR1 is SGHTA, CDR2 FQGNSA, per germline. CDR3 nucleotide sequence: TGTGCCAGCAGCTTAGGAGCAGGCCCTTCAGGAATGAACACTGAAGCTTTCTTT. It encodes CASSLGAGPSGMNTEAFF.

This clonotype has a handful of counts. The chain joins TRBV20-1 to TRBJ2-1; TRBD2 agrees at 10 bases. Germline CDR1 is DFQATT and CDR2 is SNEGSKA (reference sequence). CDR3 length: 18 amino acids. The V segment lost 5 bases and the J segment 5 bases; nucleotides outside the gene matches: 18. The CDR3: CSASPPSGGTIRNNEQFF. CDR3 bases: TGCAGTGCTTCACCCCCTAGCGGGGGTACTATCAGGAACAATGAGCAGTTCTTC.

This clonotype occurred a few times. The rearrangement uses TRBV29-1 and TRBJ1-1, with D maybe TRBD1 (6 bases). V shed 6 bases and J shed 6 bases, with 14 bases lying between them. The CDR3 contains 12 residues. Germline V CDR1 and CDR2: SQVTM, ANQGSEA. CDR3 nucleotide sequence: TGCAGCGTCCTACAGGGTGGAGCTGAAGCTTTCTTT. This translates into CSVLQGGAEAFF.

This clonotype was seen a handful of times. V is TRBV6-5 and J is TRBJ2-7; TRBD1 or TRBD2 may be the D gene (5 bases each). V was trimmed by 4 bases and J by 2 bases, leaving 12 bases between them. The CDR3 has 14 residues. From germline, CDR1 is MNHEY and CDR2 SVGAGI. For the CDR3, the DNA is TGTGCCAGCAGTTCCGGGACCACCGCCTACGAGCAGTACTTC. Translation gives CASSSGTTAYEQYF.

The gene calls are TRBV29-1 and TRBJ1-2; no firm D call. Germline V gives CDR1 SQVTM, CDR2 ANQGSEA. The CDR3 is made up of 12 amino acids. Trimming left V 4 bases short and J 2 bases short, with 8 bases between. CDR3 DNA sequence: TGCAGCGTTGGAGGGCCGAACTATGGCTACACCTTC. Translation: CSVGGPNYGYTF. Full variable domain (rest looked up from reference TRBV29-1 and TRBJ1-2): SAVISQKPSRDICQRGTSLTIQCQVDSQVTMMFWYRQQPGQSLTLIATANQGSEATYESGFVIDKFPISRPNLTFSTLTVSNMSPEDSSIYLCSVGGPNYGYTFGSGTRLTVV.